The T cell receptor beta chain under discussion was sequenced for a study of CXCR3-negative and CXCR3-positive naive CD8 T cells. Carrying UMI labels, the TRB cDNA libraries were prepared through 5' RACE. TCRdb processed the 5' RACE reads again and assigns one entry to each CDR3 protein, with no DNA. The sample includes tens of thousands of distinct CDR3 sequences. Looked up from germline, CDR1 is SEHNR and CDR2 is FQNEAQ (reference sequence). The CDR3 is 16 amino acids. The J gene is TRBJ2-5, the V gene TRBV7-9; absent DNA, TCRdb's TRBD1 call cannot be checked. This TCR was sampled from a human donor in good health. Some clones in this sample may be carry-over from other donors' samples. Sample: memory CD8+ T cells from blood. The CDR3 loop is CASSPPGGLYQETQYF.